The next 13 T cell receptor beta chains were all read from a single sample in a study of blood T cell repertoires in COVID-19. The assay was immunoSEQ multiplex PCR, and TCRdb's table has in-frame clones only and misses some. This table has 250,000 to 350,000 clones, approximately 88% appearing once. Sequencing was performed on peripheral blood. These TCRs come from a woman in her thirties who had recovered from COVID-19.

The chain combines TRBV28 with TRBJ1-2, with a tentative D call TRBD1 (5 bases). The germline V and J ends were trimmed by 4 bases and 10 bases, with 16 bases remaining between them. Germline CDR1 MDHEN, CDR2 SYDVKM. The CDR3 is made up of 13 amino acids. CDR3 region: CASSYNPDSDYTF. CDR3 bases: TGTGCCAGCAGTTATAACCCCGACAGTGACTACACCTTC.

This clone appeared a single time. The chain has TRBV30 and TRBJ2-3, with D hard to call. From germline, CDR1 is GTSNPN and CDR2 SVGIG (reference sequence). V lost 0 bases to trimming and J lost 0 bases, with 13 bases between them. This CDR3 has 16 residues. The chain's CDR3 is CAWSVLAGSSTDTQYF. The CDR3 nucleotides read TGTGCCTGGAGTGTACTCGCAGGTTCTAGCACAGATACGCAGTATTTT.

The CDR3 bases are TGTGCCAGTAGTATAGAGATAGTTAACAATGAGCAGTTCTTC. It encodes CASSIEIVNNEQFF. This chain uses TRBV19 with TRBJ2-1, with no clear D. V lost 0 bases and J 5 bases, leaving 8 bases between the germline ends. This CDR3 has 14 residues. Germline-derived CDR1 and CDR2 are LNHDA and SQIVND (reference sequence).

This chain joins TRBV2 and TRBJ2-1, with a possible D match to TRBD2 (5 bases). The V end lost 3 bases, the J end lost 0 bases, and 9 bases lay between the germline ends. The CDR3 totals 15 residues. CDR1 is SNHLY, CDR2 FYNNEI, per germline. CDR3 in DNA: TGTGCCAGCAGTGAGGACTCAAACTCCTACAATGAGCAGTTCTTC. It specifies CASSEDSNSYNEQFF. Supplemented by reference TRBV2 and TRBJ2-1, the full variable domain reads EPEVTQTPSHQVTQMGQEVILRCVPISNHLYFYWYRQILGQKVEFLVSFYNNEISEKSEIFDDQFSVERPDGSNFTLKIRSTKLEDSAMYFCASSEDSNSYNEQFFGPGTRLTVL.

The chain links TRBV5-4 to TRBJ1-3; D is undetermined. Germline V gene sequence: CDR1 SGHNT, CDR2 YYREEE (reference sequence). The CDR3 totals 14 residues. Trimming pared 0 bases from V and 4 bases from J, leaving 8 bases between. In DNA, the CDR3 is TGTGCCAGCAGCTTGGGGGCAGGCGGAAACACCATATATTTT. It is translated as CASSLGAGGNTIYF.

This chain uses TRBV4-1 with TRBJ1-3; D gene unclear. The length of the CDR3 is 18 residues. In germline, CDR1 is MGHRA, CDR2 YSYEKL. V dropped 4 bases and J dropped 0 bases, with 19 bases sitting between them. In DNA form, the CDR3 reads TGCGCCAGCAGCCGTGGCCAACTAATTGGCTCCTCTGGAAACACCATATATTTT. This gives the protein CASSRGQLIGSSGNTIYF.

The genes are TRBV28 and TRBJ1-1; D gene uncertain. The CDR3 extends over 12 amino acids. Trimming pared 2 bases from V and 4 bases from J, leaving 5 bases between. Germline CDR1 reads MDHEN; CDR2 reads SYDVKM. The DNA for the CDR3 is TGTGCCAGCAGTTTAACAAGCACTGAAGCTTTCTTT. It encodes CASSLTSTEAFF.

The chain employs TRBV3-1 (or the pseudogene TRBV3-2) and TRBJ2-1; maybe TRBD2 (6 bases). V was cut by 6 bases and J by 4 bases, with 10 bases left in between. Germline lookup yields CDR1 LGHDT and CDR2 YNNKEL (reference sequence). The CDR3 loop spans 13 amino acids. For the CDR3, the DNA is TGTGCCAGCAGACCGACTAGTTACAATGAGCAGTTCTTC. Its translation is CASRPTSYNEQFF.

V is TRBV5-1 and J is TRBJ2-3; a possible D gene is TRBD1 (6 bases). V was clipped by 0 bases and J by 7 bases, with 9 bases between them. This CDR3 region has 13 residues. Per germline, CDR1 SGHRS and CDR2 YFSETQ. CDR3 loop: CASSLEGVHTQYF. CDR3 bases: TGCGCCAGCAGCTTGGAGGGGGTTCATACGCAGTATTTT.

V and J are TRBV7-2 and TRBJ2-5, with 8 bases aligning to TRBD2. The germline V gene has CDR1 SGHTA and CDR2 FQGNSA. Germline trimming cut 3 bases from V and 3 bases from J; bases unmatched to any gene: 6. This CDR3 is 15 amino acids long. The CDR3 protein is CASSFRTGGEETQYF. The CDR3, as DNA: TGTGCCAGCAGCTTCCGAACGGGGGGGGAAGAGACCCAGTACTTC.

V is TRBV19 and J is TRBJ1-6, with 7 bases identical to TRBD1. The CDR3 has 15 residues. The V and J ends lost 6 bases and 7 bases, in that order; junction bases with no gene match: 9. In germline, CDR1 is LNHDA, CDR2 SQIVND (reference sequence). The CDR3 loop is CASSRKDRRNSPLHF. The CDR3 coding sequence is TGTGCCAGTAGCAGAAAGGACAGGAGAAATTCACCCCTCCACTTT.

The chain joins TRBV7-9 to TRBJ1-1; D is unclear. CDR1 SEHNR and CDR2 FQNEAQ come from the germline V gene (reference sequence). The V and J ends lost 5 bases and 3 bases respectively, with 13 bases between them. This CDR3 has 14 residues. Written as DNA, the CDR3 is TGTGCCAGCAGCGCACTTCGGCGGTACACTGAAGCTTTCTTT. Translated: CASSALRRYTEAFF.

The V and J genes are TRBV20-1 and TRBJ1-5, with D perhaps TRBD1 (6 bases). Trimming removed 3 bases at V and 0 bases at J, with 15 bases between. From germline, CDR1 is DFQATT and CDR2 SNEGSKA (reference sequence). CDR3 size: 16 residues. The CDR3: CSASVLDRVSNQPQHF. CDR3 sequence (DNA): TGCAGTGCTAGTGTCCTGGACAGAGTTAGCAATCAGCCCCAGCATTTT.